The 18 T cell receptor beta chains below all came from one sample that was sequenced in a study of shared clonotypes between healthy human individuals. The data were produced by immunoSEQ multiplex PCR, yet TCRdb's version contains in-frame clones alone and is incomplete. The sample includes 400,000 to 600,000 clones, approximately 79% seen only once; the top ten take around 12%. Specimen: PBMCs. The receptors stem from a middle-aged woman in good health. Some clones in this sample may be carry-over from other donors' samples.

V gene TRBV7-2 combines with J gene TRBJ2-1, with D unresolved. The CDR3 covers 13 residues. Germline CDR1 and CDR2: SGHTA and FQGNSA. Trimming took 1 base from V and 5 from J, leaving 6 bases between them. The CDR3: CASSLEIDNEQFF. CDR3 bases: TGTGCCAGCAGCTTAGAGATAGACAATGAGCAGTTCTTC.

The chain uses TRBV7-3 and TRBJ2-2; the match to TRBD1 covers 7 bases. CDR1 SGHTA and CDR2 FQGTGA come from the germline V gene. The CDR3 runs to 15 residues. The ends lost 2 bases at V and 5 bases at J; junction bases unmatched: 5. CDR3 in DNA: TGTGCCAGCAGCTTAGCGGCGACAGGGACCGGGGAGCTGTTTTTT. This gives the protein CASSLAATGTGELFF.

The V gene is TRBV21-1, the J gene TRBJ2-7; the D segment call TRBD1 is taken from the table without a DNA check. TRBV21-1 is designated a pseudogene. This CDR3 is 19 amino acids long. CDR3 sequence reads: CASSKVDGDRGPTAYEQYF. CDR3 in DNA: TGTGCCAGCAGCAAAGTAGACGGGGACAGGGGGCCAACAGCCTACGAGCAGTACTTC.

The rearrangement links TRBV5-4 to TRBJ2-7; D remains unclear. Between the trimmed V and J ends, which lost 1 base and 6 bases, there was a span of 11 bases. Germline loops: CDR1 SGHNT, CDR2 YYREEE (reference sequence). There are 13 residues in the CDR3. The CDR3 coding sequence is TGTGCCAGCAGCTTGCCCCCTCCAGGCGAGCAGTACTTC. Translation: CASSLPPPGEQYF. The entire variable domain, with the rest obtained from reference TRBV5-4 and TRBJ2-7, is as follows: ETGVTQSPTHLIKTRGQQVTLRCSSQSGHNTVSWYQQALGQGPQFIFQYYREEENGRGNFPPRFSGLQFPNYSSELNVNALELDDSALYLCASSLPPPGEQYFGPGTRLTVT.

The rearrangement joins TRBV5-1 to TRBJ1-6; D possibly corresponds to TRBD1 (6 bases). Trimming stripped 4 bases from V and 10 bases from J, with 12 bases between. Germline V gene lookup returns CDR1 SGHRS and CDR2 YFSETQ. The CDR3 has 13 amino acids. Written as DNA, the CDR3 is TGCGCCAGCAGCACACAGGGATGGTCACCCCTCCACTTT. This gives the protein CASSTQGWSPLHF.

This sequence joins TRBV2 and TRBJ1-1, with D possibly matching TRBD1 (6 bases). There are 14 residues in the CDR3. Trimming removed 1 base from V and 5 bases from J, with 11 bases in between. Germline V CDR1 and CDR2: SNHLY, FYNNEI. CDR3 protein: CASSEGVGATEAFF. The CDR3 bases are TGTGCCAGCAGTGAAGGAGTGGGGGCGACTGAAGCTTTCTTT. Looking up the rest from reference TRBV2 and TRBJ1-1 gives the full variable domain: EPEVTQTPSHQVTQMGQEVILRCVPISNHLYFYWYRQILGQKVEFLVSFYNNEISEKSEIFDDQFSVERPDGSNFTLKIRSTKLEDSAMYFCASSEGVGATEAFFGQGTRLTVV.

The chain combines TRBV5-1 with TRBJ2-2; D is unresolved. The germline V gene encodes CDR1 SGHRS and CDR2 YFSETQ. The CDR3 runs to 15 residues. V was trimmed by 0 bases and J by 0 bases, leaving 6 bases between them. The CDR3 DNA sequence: TGCGCCAGCAGCTTGGGACCTTCGAACACCGGGGAGCTGTTTTTT. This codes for CASSLGPSNTGELFF. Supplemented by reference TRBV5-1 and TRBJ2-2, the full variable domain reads KAGVTQTPRYLIKTRGQQVTLSCSPISGHRSVSWYQQTPGQGLQFLFEYFSETQRNKGNFPGRFSGRQFSNSRSEMNVSTLELGDSALYLCASSLGPSNTGELFFGEGSRLTVL.

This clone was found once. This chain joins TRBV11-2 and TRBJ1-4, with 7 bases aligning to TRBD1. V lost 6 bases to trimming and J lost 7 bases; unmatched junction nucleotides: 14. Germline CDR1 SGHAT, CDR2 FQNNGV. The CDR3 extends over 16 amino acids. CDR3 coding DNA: TGTGCCAGCAGGGTGGGAAGGGGGCGGTCCCGTGAAAAACTGTTTTTT. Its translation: CASRVGRGRSREKLFF.

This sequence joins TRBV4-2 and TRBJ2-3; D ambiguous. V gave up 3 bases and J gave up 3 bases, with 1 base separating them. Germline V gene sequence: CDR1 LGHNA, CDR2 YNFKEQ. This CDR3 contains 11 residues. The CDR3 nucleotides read TGTGCCAGCAGCCAGACAGATACGCAGTATTTT. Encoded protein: CASSQTDTQYF.

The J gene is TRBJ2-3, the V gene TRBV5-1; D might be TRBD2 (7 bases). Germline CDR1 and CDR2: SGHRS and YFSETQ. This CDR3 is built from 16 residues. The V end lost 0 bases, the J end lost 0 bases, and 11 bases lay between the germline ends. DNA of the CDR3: TGCGCCAGCAGCTTGGAAGGGGGGGAGAGCACAGATACGCAGTATTTT. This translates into CASSLEGGESTDTQYF.

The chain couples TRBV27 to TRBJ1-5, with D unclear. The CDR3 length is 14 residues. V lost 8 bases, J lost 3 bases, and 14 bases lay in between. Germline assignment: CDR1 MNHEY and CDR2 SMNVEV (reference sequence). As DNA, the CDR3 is TGTGCCAGCGGTCCAGGACCGATCAATCAGCCCCAGCATTTT. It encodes CASGPGPINQPQHF.

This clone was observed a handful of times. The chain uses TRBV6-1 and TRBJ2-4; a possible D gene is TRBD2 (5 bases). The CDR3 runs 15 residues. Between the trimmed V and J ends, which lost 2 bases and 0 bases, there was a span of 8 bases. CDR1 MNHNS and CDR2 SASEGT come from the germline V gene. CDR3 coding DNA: TGTGCCAGCAGTGAACAGCGGATAGCCAAAAACATTCAGTACTTC. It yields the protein CASSEQRIAKNIQYF.

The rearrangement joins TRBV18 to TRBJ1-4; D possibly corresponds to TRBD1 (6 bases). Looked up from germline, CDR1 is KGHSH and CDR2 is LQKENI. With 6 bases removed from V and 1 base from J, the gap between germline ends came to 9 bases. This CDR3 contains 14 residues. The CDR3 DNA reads TGTGCCAGCTCCCTACAGGGAACTAATGAAAAACTGTTTTTT. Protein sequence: CASSLQGTNEKLFF.

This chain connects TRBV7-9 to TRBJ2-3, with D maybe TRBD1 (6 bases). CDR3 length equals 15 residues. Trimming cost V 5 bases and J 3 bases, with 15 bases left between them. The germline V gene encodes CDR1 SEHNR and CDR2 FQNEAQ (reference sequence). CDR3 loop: CASSPTGQRTDTQYF. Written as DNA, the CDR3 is TGTGCCAGCAGCCCCACAGGGCAGAGGACAGATACGCAGTATTTT.

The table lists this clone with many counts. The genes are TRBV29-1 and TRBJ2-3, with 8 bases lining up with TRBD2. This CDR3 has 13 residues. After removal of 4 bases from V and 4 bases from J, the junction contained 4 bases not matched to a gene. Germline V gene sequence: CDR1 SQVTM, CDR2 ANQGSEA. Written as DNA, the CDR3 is TGCAGCGTTGTGCGGCGGGGGGCAGATACGCAGTATTTT. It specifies CSVVRRGADTQYF.

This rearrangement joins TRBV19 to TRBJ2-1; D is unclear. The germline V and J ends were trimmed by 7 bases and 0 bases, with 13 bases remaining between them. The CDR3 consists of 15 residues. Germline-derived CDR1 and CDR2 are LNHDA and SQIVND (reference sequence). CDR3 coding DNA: TGTGCCAGTACGGCCCCGCGTAGCTCCTACAATGAGCAGTTCTTC. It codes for CASTAPRSSYNEQFF.

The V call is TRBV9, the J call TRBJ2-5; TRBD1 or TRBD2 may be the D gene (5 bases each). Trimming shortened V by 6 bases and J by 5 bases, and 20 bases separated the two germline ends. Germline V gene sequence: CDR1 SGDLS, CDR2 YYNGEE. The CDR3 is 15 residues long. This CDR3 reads CASTVSGRRLETQYF. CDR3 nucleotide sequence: TGTGCCAGCACCGTGTCGGGACGGCGGTTGGAGACCCAGTACTTC.

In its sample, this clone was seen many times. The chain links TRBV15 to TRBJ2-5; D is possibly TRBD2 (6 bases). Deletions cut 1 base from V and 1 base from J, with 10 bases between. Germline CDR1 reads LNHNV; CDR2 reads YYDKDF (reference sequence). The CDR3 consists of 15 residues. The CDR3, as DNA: TGTGCCACCAGCAGAGCTCTAGCGCCCCAAGAGACCCAGTACTTC. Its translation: CATSRALAPQETQYF.